The 21 T cell receptor beta chains reported below all come from one sample, sequenced in a study of T cell responses to AZD1222 COVID-19 vaccine. The repertoire was sequenced with immunoSEQ multiplex PCR; TCRdb's copy has only in-frame clones and lacks some. Among around 140,000 clones listed, approximately 91% were seen once. Sequences were derived from peripheral blood, sampled 28 days after the second AZD1222 dose. All receptors derive from an adult who received the AZD1222 COVID-19 vaccine.

The gene calls are TRBV2 and TRBJ1-1; D is uncertain. Germline-derived CDR1 and CDR2 are SNHLY and FYNNEI. The CDR3 spans 14 residues. V was pared by 5 bases and J by 2 bases, with 12 bases between. This CDR3 is CASSNRPGNTEAFF. CDR3 nucleotide sequence: TGTGCCAGCAGTAATAGGCCAGGCAACACTGAAGCTTTCTTT.

This clone has a single count. The chain has TRBV7-9 and TRBJ2-7; tentatively, D is TRBD1 (6 bases). This CDR3 contains 16 residues. Deletions cut 6 bases from V and 2 bases from J, with 20 bases between. The germline V gene has CDR1 SEHNR and CDR2 FQNEAQ (reference sequence). CDR3: CASRQSDSISTYEQYF. Here the CDR3 DNA reads TGTGCCAGCAGACAATCGGACAGTATATCGACCTACGAGCAGTACTTC.

The chain has TRBV27 and TRBJ1-5; D might be TRBD1 (6 bases). This CDR3 has 14 amino acids. Germline CDR1 MNHEY, CDR2 SMNVEV (reference sequence). V was pared by 3 bases and J by 4 bases, with 10 bases between. The CDR3 coding sequence is TGTGCCAGCAGTTTTATTGGACAGAATCAGCCCCAGCATTTT. Protein: CASSFIGQNQPQHF.

The gene calls are TRBV25-1 and TRBJ2-3, with 13 bases that match TRBD2. V gave up 6 bases and J gave up 6 bases; unmatched junction bases: 6. Germline loops: CDR1 MGHDK, CDR2 SYGVNS. The CDR3 contains 15 residues. CDR3 protein: CASRDGLAGADTQYF. The CDR3 coding sequence is TGTGCCAGCAGAGACGGACTAGCGGGAGCGGATACGCAGTATTTT.

The chain uses TRBV9 and TRBJ2-1; D is unclear. This CDR3 spans 16 amino acids. V lost 6 bases and J lost 4, with 20 bases in between. Germline CDR1 and CDR2: SGDLS and YYNGEE. The CDR3 loop is CASTAGREIIYNEQFF. The CDR3 DNA reads as TGTGCCAGCACCGCCGGAAGAGAGATAATATACAATGAGCAGTTCTTC.

This sequence joins TRBV3-1 (or the pseudogene TRBV3-2) and TRBJ2-7; no definite D call. The CDR3 consists of 12 residues. Trimming removed 2 bases from V and 4 bases from J, with 6 bases in between. Germline loops: CDR1 LGHDT, CDR2 YNNKEL (reference sequence). The chain's CDR3 is CASSQLSYEQYF. The CDR3 coding sequence is TGTGCCAGCAGCCAATTATCGTACGAGCAGTACTTC.

The chain combines TRBV28 with TRBJ1-2; weak D call: TRBD1 (6 bases). The CDR3 is made up of 14 amino acids. The V end lost 4 bases, the J end lost 10 bases, and 19 bases lay between the germline ends. Germline assignment: CDR1 MDHEN and CDR2 SYDVKM. This CDR3 reads CASSSVGTFLSYTF. The CDR3 DNA is TGTGCCAGCAGTTCGGTGGGGACATTCCTTTCCTACACCTTC.

The V gene is TRBV3-1 (or the pseudogene TRBV3-2), the J gene TRBJ2-7; no reliable D call. Trimming took 1 base from V and 4 from J, leaving 8 bases between them. The CDR3 is 13 residues long. CDR1 and CDR2 (germline): LGHDT, YNNKEL (reference sequence). The CDR3 bases are TGTGCCAGCAGCCAAGTATCCGGGTACGAGCAGTACTTC. Amino acids: CASSQVSGYEQYF.

This chain links TRBV5-1 with TRBJ1-2; 8 bases agree with TRBD1. Unmatched junction bases numbered 12, after V lost 3 bases and J lost 8 bases. The CDR3 is 15 amino acids. Germline assignment: CDR1 SGHRS and CDR2 YFSETQ. CDR3 region: CASSSEVGTGPGYTF. The CDR3, as DNA: TGCGCCAGCAGCTCTGAGGTAGGGACAGGACCCGGCTACACCTTC.

J is TRBJ1-1 and V is TRBV6-5; weak D call: TRBD1 (6 bases). V lost 0 bases, J lost 10 bases, and 12 bases lay in between. The V gene's germline CDR1 is MNHEY and CDR2 SVGAGI. This CDR3 spans 13 amino acids. The CDR3 region has the DNA TGTGCCAGCAGTTACTCGACGGGACACCTAGCTTTCTTT. Its translation is CASSYSTGHLAFF.

This chain uses TRBV7-3 with TRBJ1-3, with a possible D match to TRBD1 (5 bases). CDR1 is SGHTA, CDR2 FQGTGA, per germline. The CDR3 contains 15 residues. Between the trimmed V and J ends, which lost 0 bases and 3 bases, there was a span of 9 bases. CDR3 amino acids: CASSLTSDIGNTIYF. The CDR3 nucleotides read TGTGCCAGCAGCTTAACGTCGGACATTGGAAACACCATATATTTT.

V gene TRBV30 combines with J gene TRBJ2-7, with D tentatively TRBD1 or TRBD2 (5 bases each). Germline CDR1 reads GTSNPN; CDR2 reads SVGIG (reference sequence). V lost 0 bases and J 7 bases, leaving 19 bases between the germline ends. The CDR3 sequence is 15 residues long. The CDR3 DNA reads as TGTGCCTGGAGTGTGCGTGGGGGTTCTTTCCAGGAGCAGTACTTC. This sequence encodes CAWSVRGGSFQEQYF.

The genes are TRBV7-8 and TRBJ1-2; D unclear. This CDR3 spans 14 amino acids. CDR1 and CDR2 (germline): SGHVS, FQNEAQ. With 5 bases removed from V and 8 bases from J, the gap between germline ends came to 18 bases. The chain's CDR3 is CASSPTPWTAGYTF. Here the CDR3 DNA reads TGTGCCAGCAGCCCCACACCCTGGACGGCCGGCTACACCTTC. The full variable domain, rest sourced from reference TRBV7-8 and TRBJ1-2, is GAGVSQSPRYKVAKRGQDVALRCDPISGHVSLFWYQQALGQGPEFLTYFQNEAQLDKSGLPSDRFFAERPEGSVSTLKIQRTQQEDSAVYLCASSPTPWTAGYTFGSGTRLTVV.

The chain links TRBV5-1 to TRBJ1-2, with D tentatively TRBD1 (5 bases). CDR1 SGHRS and CDR2 YFSETQ come from the germline V gene. The CDR3 extends over 15 amino acids. Trimming took 2 bases from V and 2 from J, leaving 13 bases between them. The DNA of the CDR3 is TGCGCCAGCAGCTTACGGTGGGAGGGGAACTATGGCTACACCTTC. Its protein is CASSLRWEGNYGYTF.

The rearrangement uses TRBV7-3 and TRBJ2-1, with a possible D match to TRBD2 (8 bases). V dropped 5 bases and J dropped 0 bases, with 32 bases sitting between them. The CDR3 totals 22 residues. CDR1 is SGHTA and CDR2 is FQGTGA in the germline V gene. The CDR3 coding sequence is TGTGCCAGCAGCCCAGGACTACAGGGGTCATTAGCGGGAAGGAGCTCCTACAATGAGCAGTTCTTC. The encoded protein is CASSPGLQGSLAGRSSYNEQFF.

The DNA for the CDR3 is TGTGCCATAGCAAGTATCCCGACAGATACGCAGTATTTT. Translation gives CAIASIPTDTQYF. This chain connects TRBV10-3 to TRBJ2-3, with unresolved D. Germline V gene lookup returns CDR1 ENHRY and CDR2 SYGVKD. Trimming shortened V by 9 bases and J by 3 bases, and 13 bases separated the two germline ends. The CDR3 has 13 amino acids.

This chain uses TRBV9 with TRBJ2-7; 9 bases agree with TRBD2. The CDR3 is made up of 16 amino acids. Germline V lookup: CDR1 SGDLS, CDR2 YYNGEE. V lost 5 bases to trimming and J lost 6 bases; unmatched junction nucleotides: 15. The CDR3 here is CASSRPGIAGVSEQYF. CDR3 sequence (DNA): TGTGCCAGCAGTCGACCGGGGATAGCGGGAGTCTCCGAGCAGTACTTC.

This sequence joins TRBV18 and TRBJ1-1; 8 nucleotides agree with TRBD1. With 4 bases clipped from V and 4 bases from J, the junction kept 14 bases outside the gene matches. Germline V lookup: CDR1 KGHSH, CDR2 LQKENI. The CDR3 has 17 amino acids. This CDR3 is CASSHKGQEEKGTEAFF. CDR3 in DNA: TGTGCCAGCTCACACAAGGGACAGGAGGAAAAGGGCACTGAAGCTTTCTTT. The full variable domain, its missing parts supplied by reference TRBV18 and TRBJ1-1, is NAGVMQNPRHLVRRRGQEARLRCSPMKGHSHVYWYRQLPEEGLKFMVYLQKENIIDESGMPKERFSAEFPKEGPSILRIQQVVRGDSAAYFCASSHKGQEEKGTEAFFGQGTRLTVV.

The chain carries TRBV9 and TRBJ2-1, with unresolved D. V lost 3 bases to trimming and J lost 6 bases, with 13 bases between them. Germline assignment: CDR1 SGDLS and CDR2 YYNGEE. The CDR3 contains 14 residues. The CDR3 here is CASSEDSRINEQFF. CDR3 bases: TGTGCCAGCAGCGAAGACTCAAGAATCAATGAGCAGTTCTTC.

This rearrangement joins TRBV5-4 to TRBJ2-7; D is uncertain. The ends were cut back, 2 bases at V and 3 bases at J, with 15 bases in the middle. The length of the CDR3 is 15 residues. Germline CDR1 and CDR2: SGHNT and YYREEE (reference sequence). Here the CDR3 reads CASSLPPDGNYEQYF. The CDR3 DNA is TGTGCCAGCAGCTTACCCCCGGACGGAAACTACGAGCAGTACTTC. The complete variable domain, with remaining parts taken from reference TRBV5-4 and TRBJ2-7, reads ETGVTQSPTHLIKTRGQQVTLRCSSQSGHNTVSWYQQALGQGPQFIFQYYREEENGRGNFPPRFSGLQFPNYSSELNVNALELDDSALYLCASSLPPDGNYEQYFGPGTRLTVT.

This rearrangement joins TRBV4-2 to TRBJ1-2, with D possibly being TRBD1 (5 bases). The germline V gene encodes CDR1 LGHNA and CDR2 YNFKEQ. The length of the CDR3 is 14 residues. The V gene lost 0 bases and the J gene lost 6 bases, with 11 bases spanning the gap. CDR3 region: CASSQDPGHNGYTF. For the CDR3, the DNA is TGTGCCAGCAGCCAAGATCCTGGACATAATGGCTACACCTTC.